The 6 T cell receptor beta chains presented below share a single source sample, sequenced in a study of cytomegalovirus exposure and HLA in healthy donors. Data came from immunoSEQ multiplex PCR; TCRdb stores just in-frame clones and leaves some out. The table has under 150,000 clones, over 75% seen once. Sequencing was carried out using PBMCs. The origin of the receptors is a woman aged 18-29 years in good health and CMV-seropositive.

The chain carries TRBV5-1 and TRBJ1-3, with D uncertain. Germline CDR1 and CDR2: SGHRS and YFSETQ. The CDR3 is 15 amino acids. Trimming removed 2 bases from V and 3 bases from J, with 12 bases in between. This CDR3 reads CASSFSPGSGNTIYF. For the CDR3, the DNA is TGCGCCAGCAGCTTTTCACCCGGGAGTGGAAACACCATATATTTT. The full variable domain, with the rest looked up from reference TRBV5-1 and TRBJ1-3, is KAGVTQTPRYLIKTRGQQVTLSCSPISGHRSVSWYQQTPGQGLQFLFEYFSETQRNKGNFPGRFSGRQFSNSRSEMNVSTLELGDSALYLCASSFSPGSGNTIYFGEGSWLTVV.

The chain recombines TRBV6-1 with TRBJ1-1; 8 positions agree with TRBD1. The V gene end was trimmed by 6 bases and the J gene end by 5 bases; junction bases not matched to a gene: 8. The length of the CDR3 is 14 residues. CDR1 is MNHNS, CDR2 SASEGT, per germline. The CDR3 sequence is CASRVSGGGTEAFF. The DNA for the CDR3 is TGTGCCAGCAGGGTGTCAGGGGGCGGAACTGAAGCTTTCTTT.

CDR3 sequence reads: CASSSTGATGGYTF. The CDR3 bases are TGTGCCAGCAGCTCGACAGGGGCGACTGGTGGCTACACCTTC. V gene TRBV27 combines with J gene TRBJ1-2, with TRBD1 matching 8 bases. The junction had 10 bases not matched to a gene; V was cut back by 6 bases and J by 7 bases. Germline lookup yields CDR1 MNHEY and CDR2 SMNVEV (reference sequence). The CDR3 runs 14 residues.

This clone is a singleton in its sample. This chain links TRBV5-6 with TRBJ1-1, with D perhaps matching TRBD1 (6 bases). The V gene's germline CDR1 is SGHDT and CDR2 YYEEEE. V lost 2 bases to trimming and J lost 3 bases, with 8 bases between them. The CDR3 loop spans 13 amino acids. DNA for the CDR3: TGTGCCAGCAGCTTAGCAGGGGACACTGAAGCTTTCTTT. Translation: CASSLAGDTEAFF. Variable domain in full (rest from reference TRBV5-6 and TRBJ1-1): DAGVTQSPTHLIKTRGQQVTLRCSPKSGHDTVSWYQQALGQGPQFIFQYYEEEERQRGNFPDRFSGHQFPNYSSELNVNALLLGDSALYLCASSLAGDTEAFFGQGTRLTVV.

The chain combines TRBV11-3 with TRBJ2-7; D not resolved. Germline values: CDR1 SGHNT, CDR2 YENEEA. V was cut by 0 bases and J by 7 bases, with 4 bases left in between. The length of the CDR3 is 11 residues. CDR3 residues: CASSLDKEQYF. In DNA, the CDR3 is TGTGCCAGCAGCTTAGATAAAGAGCAGTACTTC.

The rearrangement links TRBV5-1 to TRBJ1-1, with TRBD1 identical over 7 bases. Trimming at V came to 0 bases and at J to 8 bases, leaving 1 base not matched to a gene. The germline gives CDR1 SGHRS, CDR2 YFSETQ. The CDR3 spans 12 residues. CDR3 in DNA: TGCGCCAGCAGCTTGGGACAGGGAGAAGCTTTCTTT. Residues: CASSLGQGEAFF. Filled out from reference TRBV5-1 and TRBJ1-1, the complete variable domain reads KAGVTQTPRYLIKTRGQQVTLSCSPISGHRSVSWYQQTPGQGLQFLFEYFSETQRNKGNFPGRFSGRQFSNSRSEMNVSTLELGDSALYLCASSLGQGEAFFGQGTRLTVV.